This T cell receptor (beta chain) was found in a study of blood T cell repertoires in COVID-19. Study-level background: Specimens from acute and convalescent COVID-19 originated in the United States, Italy and Spain. PBMCs, B-cell-depleted T cells, or T cells provided the cDNA or gDNA that made up the material.

Germline V lookup: CDR1 MDHEN, CDR2 SYDVKM. The CDR3 has 14 residues. The V and J ends lost 5 bases and 7 bases, in that order; junction bases with no gene match: 6. Data came from immunoSEQ multiplex PCR; TCRdb stores just in-frame clones and leaves some out. This sample yields 200,000 or so clones, of which around 82% are seen a single time; around 7% belongs to the top ten. Participants were placed into cohorts based on the clinical history they reported. The clonotype comes from a middle-aged man who had recovered from COVID-19. Sequencing was carried out using PBMCs or T cells enriched from blood (not recorded which). The J gene is TRBJ2-3, the V gene TRBV28; 10 bases are a match to TRBD2. CDR3 DNA: TGTGCCAGCAGTGGAGCGGGGGGGGCAAATACGCAGTATTTT. Translating it yields CASSGAGGANTQYF.